Presented here are 9 T cell receptor beta chains from one specimen sequenced in a study of preoperative IRX-2 immunotherapy in early breast cancer. Indicated treatment: preoperative locoregional IRX-2 cytokine immunotherapy. Sequencing used immunoSEQ multiplex PCR; TCRdb keeps in-frame clones, though not all of them. The table shows 34,000 or so clones, with 90% to 95% occurring only once. The specimen was collected from a patient treated with IRX-2 immunotherapy. The receptors stem from a human donor with breast cancer.

This rearrangement joins TRBV18 to TRBJ2-1; tentative D call: TRBD2 (6 bases). The V end lost 0 bases, the J end lost 8 bases, and 17 bases lay between the germline ends. The CDR3 length is 16 residues. CDR1 is KGHSH, CDR2 LQKENI, per germline. CDR3 DNA: TGTGCCAGCTCACCACCGGGAGGAGCTATTTGGGATGAGCAGTTCTTC. Its protein is CASSPPGGAIWDEQFF.

The J gene is TRBJ1-4, the V gene TRBV27; a possible D gene is TRBD1 (6 bases). Trimming removed 2 bases at V and 0 bases at J, with 13 bases between. This CDR3 has 17 residues. CDR1 and CDR2 (germline): MNHEY, SMNVEV (reference sequence). The CDR3 DNA reads TGTGCCAGCAGTTTAATGGGCCCAGGGGCAACTAATGAAAAACTGTTTTTT. Encoded protein: CASSLMGPGATNEKLFF.

This rearrangement joins TRBV28 to TRBJ2-3; D is perhaps TRBD2 (7 bases). This CDR3 is 16 amino acids long. The V gene's germline CDR1 is MDHEN and CDR2 SYDVKM. The V end was cut by 0 bases, the J end by 3 bases, with 13 bases between. The CDR3 bases are TGTGCCAGCAGTTTATGGGGGGGGCGAGAGACAGATACGCAGTATTTT. Amino acids: CASSLWGGRETDTQYF.

Points on this clone: The sample holds other DNA sequences that translate to the same CDR3. This chain uses TRBV9 with TRBJ2-3; D is perhaps TRBD2 (6 bases). The CDR3 extends over 15 amino acids. The germline CDR1 and CDR2 sequences are SGDLS and YYNGEE. V was trimmed by 0 bases and J by 0 bases, leaving 8 bases between them. CDR3: CASSVGGVSTDTQYF. The CDR3 DNA reads as TGTGCCAGCAGCGTAGGGGGGGTTAGCACAGATACGCAGTATTTT.

This clone occurred once. The J gene is TRBJ1-2, the V gene TRBV7-9; 7 bases map to TRBD1. The V and J ends lost 4 bases and 0 bases, in that order; junction bases with no gene match: 5. The CDR3 extends over 15 amino acids. Germline assignment: CDR1 SEHNR and CDR2 FQNEAQ (reference sequence). The DNA for the CDR3 is TGTGCCAGCAGCTCCCCCGGGACAGCTAACTATGGCTACACCTTC. Translated, it gives CASSSPGTANYGYTF.

This clone is a singleton in its sample. J is TRBJ1-6 and V is TRBV18; the D gene is possibly TRBD1 (5 bases). The CDR3 consists of 16 residues. Trimming took 4 bases from V and 3 from J, leaving 13 bases between them. Germline CDR1 reads KGHSH; CDR2 reads LQKENI. The DNA of the CDR3 is TGTGCCAGCTCACAGAACAGGTTCGGCTATAATTCACCCCTCCACTTT. Its protein product is CASSQNRFGYNSPLHF.

This clone was detected only once. V is TRBV5-1 and J is TRBJ2-1, with D perhaps matching TRBD1 (6 bases). Trimming cost V 1 base and J 4 bases, with 18 bases left between them. The germline CDR1 and CDR2 sequences are SGHRS and YFSETQ. This CDR3 has 17 residues. CDR3 in amino acids: CASSLRRTVIDYNEQFF. The CDR3 DNA reads as TGCGCCAGCAGCTTGAGACGGACAGTCATAGATTACAATGAGCAGTTCTTC. The full variable domain, its missing parts supplied by reference TRBV5-1 and TRBJ2-1, is KAGVTQTPRYLIKTRGQQVTLSCSPISGHRSVSWYQQTPGQGLQFLFEYFSETQRNKGNFPGRFSGRQFSNSRSEMNVSTLELGDSALYLCASSLRRTVIDYNEQFFGPGTRLTVL.

This chain joins TRBV5-1 and TRBJ1-2; D is unclear. Between the trimmed V and J ends, which lost 0 bases and 2 bases, there was a span of 8 bases. Germline CDR1 and CDR2: SGHRS and YFSETQ. There are 14 residues in the CDR3. This CDR3 is CASSLEWANYGYTF. The CDR3 region has the DNA TGCGCCAGCAGCTTGGAGTGGGCCAACTATGGCTACACCTTC.

The rearrangement joins TRBV5-1 to TRBJ2-3; D is uncertain. This CDR3 region has 13 residues. Germline V CDR1 and CDR2: SGHRS, YFSETQ. The germline V and J ends were trimmed by 9 bases and 0 bases, with 11 bases remaining between them. DNA of the CDR3: TGCGCCACCCGCTTAGGGAGCACAGATACGCAGTATTTT. Its protein product is CATRLGSTDTQYF.